Shown below are 27 T cell receptor beta chains from a single sample sequenced in a study of CD8+ T cells in alopecia areata. The treatment here: oral pan-JAK inhibitor, 5-10 mg twice daily. Extraction and reverse transcription of RNA yielded cDNA as the sequencing template. Profiled with immunoSEQ multiplex PCR; TCRdb holds only in-frame clones, not every one. The sample carries approximately 180,000 clones, more than 50% recorded once. The sample was CD4+ T cells sorted from blood, taken at week 24, from a patient treated with tofacitinib. The receptors were gathered from a human donor with alopecia areata.

Only a few counts were recorded for this clone. The V and J genes are TRBV27 and TRBJ2-3, with TRBD2 matching 12 bases. The CDR3 has 15 amino acids. V shed 6 bases and J 1 base; nucleotides not matched to a gene: 2. Germline assignment: CDR1 MNHEY and CDR2 SMNVEV (reference sequence). CDR3 amino acids: CASRLAGGGTDTQYF. In DNA form, the CDR3 reads TGTGCCAGCAGACTAGCGGGGGGAGGCACAGATACGCAGTATTTT.

This clone was seen a handful of times. The chain combines TRBV7-9 with TRBJ1-1; D gene unclear. Looked up from germline, CDR1 is SEHNR and CDR2 is FQNEAQ (reference sequence). This CDR3 contains 14 residues. The germline V and J ends were trimmed by 8 bases and 1 base, with 14 bases remaining between them. The CDR3 is CASSGSWGNTEAFF. DNA of the CDR3: TGTGCCAGCTCAGGCAGTTGGGGGAACACTGAAGCTTTCTTT.

The rearrangement uses TRBV9 and TRBJ2-2; D not resolved. Trimming removed 4 bases from V and 0 bases from J, with 7 bases in between. This CDR3 has 14 residues. Per the germline V gene, CDR1 is SGDLS and CDR2 is YYNGEE. The DNA for the CDR3 is TGTGCCAGCAGCATGACAACGAACACCGGGGAGCTGTTTTTT. Encoded protein: CASSMTTNTGELFF. The complete variable domain, with remaining parts taken from reference TRBV9 and TRBJ2-2, reads DSGVTQTPKHLITATGQRVTLRCSPRSGDLSVYWYQQSLDQGLQFLIQYYNGEERAKGNILERFSAQQFPDLHSELNLSSLELGDSALYFCASSMTTNTGELFFGEGSRLTVL.

For this clone: At the DNA level, this CDR3 is encoded by other sequences in the same sample as well. The chain recombines TRBV29-1 with TRBJ1-2; 7 nucleotides match TRBD1. J was trimmed by 4 bases and V by 4 bases; bases with no gene match: 0. This CDR3 comprises 11 residues. Germline assignment: CDR1 SQVTM and CDR2 ANQGSEA. CDR3 region: CSVGDSYGYTF. As DNA, the CDR3 is TGCAGCGTTGGGGACAGCTATGGCTACACCTTC.

The chain recombines TRBV12-5 with TRBJ1-5; D remains ambiguous. The CDR3 spans 16 residues. V lost 7 bases and J lost 0, with 16 bases in between. Germline V gives CDR1 LGHNT, CDR2 FRNRAP. The CDR3 region is CASAESWGNSNQPQHF. The CDR3 DNA reads as TGTGCTAGTGCCGAGAGTTGGGGAAATAGCAATCAGCCCCAGCATTTT.

Of note for this clone: Other DNA sequences in this specimen translate into the identical CDR3. V and J are TRBV7-2 and TRBJ1-1, with D perhaps TRBD1 (5 bases). Trimming cost V 5 bases and J 1 base, with 8 bases left between them. CDR1 is SGHTA and CDR2 is FQGNSA in the germline V gene. The CDR3 spans 13 residues. This CDR3 is CASSPQGNTEAFF. The CDR3 region has the DNA TGTGCCAGCAGCCCCCAGGGGAACACTGAAGCTTTCTTT.

This clone has a handful of counts. The chain is built from TRBV29-1 and TRBJ1-3; D is possibly TRBD1 (5 bases). Trimming pared 4 bases from V and 2 bases from J, leaving 12 bases between. This CDR3 spans 14 amino acids. Germline assignment: CDR1 SQVTM and CDR2 ANQGSEA. Here the CDR3 DNA reads TGCAGCGTTGGGATAGGGGTCGCTGGAAACACCATATATTTT. This codes for CSVGIGVAGNTIYF.

Worth noting for this clone: Other nucleotide sequences in the sample specify the same CDR3. V is TRBV5-1 and J is TRBJ1-6; D unresolved. CDR3 length: 16 amino acids. Trimming removed 4 bases from V and 0 bases from J, with 11 bases in between. From germline, CDR1 is SGHRS and CDR2 YFSETQ. The CDR3: CASSPDGTSYNSPLHF. The CDR3 nucleotides read TGCGCCAGCAGCCCGGACGGCACCTCCTATAATTCACCCCTCCACTTT.

V and J are TRBV18 and TRBJ2-7; TRBD2 is a possible D gene (5 bases). V was pared by 5 bases and J by 1 base, with 9 bases between. This CDR3 contains 13 residues. Germline-derived CDR1 and CDR2 are KGHSH and LQKENI. Here the CDR3 DNA reads TGTGCCAGCTCATCCCGGGATTCCTACGAGCAGTACTTC. As protein: CASSSRDSYEQYF.

This clone came up once. The chain has TRBV5-6 and TRBJ1-4; D might be TRBD1 (5 bases). CDR1 and CDR2 from the germline V gene are SGHDT and YYEEEE. V lost 4 bases, J lost 7 bases, and 17 bases lay in between. This CDR3 region has 15 residues. In nucleotides, the CDR3 is TGTGCCAGCAGCCCGAGCCCGCAGGGAGGTGAAAAACTGTTTTTT. Residues: CASSPSPQGGEKLFF.

This clone came up a few times. Within the sample, other DNA sequences also encode this same CDR3. The chain is built from TRBV29-1 and TRBJ1-1; D is uncertain. The ends were cut back, 2 bases at V and 0 bases at J, with 7 bases in the middle. Germline V gene data show CDR1 as SQVTM and CDR2 as ANQGSEA. This CDR3 spans 13 amino acids. The CDR3 region has the DNA TGCAGCGTTGAAAGGCGGATGAACACTGAAGCTTTCTTT. It is translated as CSVERRMNTEAFF.

The chain combines TRBV4-3 with TRBJ1-3; D might be TRBD1 (6 bases). CDR1 is LGHNA, CDR2 YSLEER, per germline. This CDR3 is 14 amino acids long. Between the trimmed V and J ends, which lost 4 bases and 7 bases, there was a span of 14 bases. CDR3 DNA sequence: TGCGCCAGCAGCCCCAAGACAGGTGGGAACACCATATATTTT. Its protein product is CASSPKTGGNTIYF.

This clone was observed a handful of times. This same CDR3 is encoded by further DNA sequences in the sample. The gene calls are TRBV29-1 and TRBJ1-2, with D unresolved. The CDR3 loop spans 9 amino acids. Germline CDR1 and CDR2: SQVTM and ANQGSEA. The V end was cut by 6 bases, the J end by 11 bases, with 10 bases between. The DNA of the CDR3 is TGCAGCGTCTCGGAGGGTTACACCTTC. Encoded protein: CSVSEGYTF.

The rearrangement joins TRBV5-1 to TRBJ1-1; the match to TRBD1 covers 7 bases. V shed 3 bases and J 7 bases; nucleotides not matched to a gene: 12. The CDR3 runs 15 residues. Germline CDR1 and CDR2: SGHRS and YFSETQ. The CDR3 nucleotides are TGCGCCAGCAGCTCCGTGGGACAGAATAGGTATGAAGCTTTCTTT. This codes for CASSSVGQNRYEAFF.

The rearrangement links TRBV19 to TRBJ1-5; D may be TRBD1 (6 bases). Trimming cost V 7 bases and J 1 base, with 17 bases left between them. Per germline, CDR1 LNHDA and CDR2 SQIVND (reference sequence). The CDR3 is 16 residues long. The CDR3, as DNA: TGTGCCAGTAAGCCACAGGGATTAGGGAGCAATCAGCCCCAGCATTTT. Translating gives CASKPQGLGSNQPQHF.

The chain links TRBV6-5 to TRBJ1-2, with D uncertain. Germline V gene data show CDR1 as MNHEY and CDR2 as SVGAGI. V gave up 9 bases and J gave up 3 bases, with 14 bases separating them. The CDR3 consists of 13 residues. The CDR3 coding sequence is TGTGCCAGTACCCGAGGGCTCGACTATGGCTACACCTTC. Protein product: CASTRGLDYGYTF.

This chain uses TRBV29-1 with TRBJ1-1, with 7 bases matching TRBD1. The V and J ends lost 4 bases and 3 bases, in that order; junction bases with no gene match: 8. Germline values: CDR1 SQVTM, CDR2 ANQGSEA. The CDR3 totals 14 residues. The CDR3 loop reads CSVGRRGADTEAFF. The CDR3 coding sequence is TGCAGCGTTGGACGCAGGGGGGCTGACACTGAAGCTTTCTTT.

The J gene is TRBJ1-2, the V gene TRBV30; D remains unclear. The CDR3 is 14 residues long. The germline V gene encodes CDR1 GTSNPN and CDR2 SVGIG (reference sequence). The ends were cut back, 0 bases at V and 4 bases at J, with 12 bases in the middle. CDR3 nucleotides: TGTGCCTGGAGTGTCGCCGGGGTTGGCTATGGCTACACCTTC. Its translation is CAWSVAGVGYGYTF.

The chain carries TRBV6-6 and TRBJ1-5; D is ambiguous. The CDR3 is 14 amino acids. With 5 bases removed from V and 2 bases from J, the gap between germline ends came to 10 bases. Looked up from germline, CDR1 is MNHNY and CDR2 is SVGAGI (reference sequence). The CDR3 DNA reads as TGTGCCAGCAGTCCCTTATCCGGCAATCAGCCCCAGCATTTT. Amino acid sequence: CASSPLSGNQPQHF.

This clone was detected ten times or more. The J gene is TRBJ2-1, the V gene TRBV7-2; no clear D. Germline V gene data show CDR1 as SGHTA and CDR2 as FQGNSA. V lost 2 bases to trimming and J lost 2 bases, with 13 bases between them. This CDR3 is built from 16 residues. CDR3 in DNA: TGTGCCAGCAGCTTACGGGCCAGTATCACCTACAATGAGCAGTTCTTC. Translated: CASSLRASITYNEQFF.

This clone was seen a single time. This chain uses TRBV6-6 with TRBJ2-7; no clear D gene. Per the germline V gene, CDR1 is MNHNY and CDR2 is SVGAGI (reference sequence). Trimming left V 5 bases short and J 1 base short, with 18 bases between. The CDR3 is made up of 16 amino acids. CDR3 loop: CASSPVPSFASYEQYF. The CDR3 nucleotides read TGTGCCAGCAGTCCGGTCCCCAGCTTTGCGTCCTACGAGCAGTACTTC.

V usage is TRBV7-3 and J usage is TRBJ1-2, with D hard to call. V dropped 5 bases and J dropped 7 bases, with 20 bases sitting between them. Germline V CDR1 and CDR2: SGHTA, FQGTGA. This CDR3 spans 15 amino acids. CDR3 in amino acids: CASSTDPGLVSGYTF. CDR3 DNA sequence: TGTGCCAGCAGCACCGACCCGGGCCTTGTCTCTGGCTACACCTTC.

This clone was observed a handful of times. The chain combines TRBV27 with TRBJ2-7; D possibly uses TRBD1 or TRBD2 (5 bases each). Trimming took 4 bases from V and 3 from J, leaving 16 bases between them. Germline V CDR1 and CDR2: MNHEY, SMNVEV (reference sequence). The CDR3 consists of 15 residues. In nucleotides, the CDR3 is TGTGCCAGCAGTTCCCTCCGGGACCGGGACTACGAGCAGTACTTC. It is translated as CASSSLRDRDYEQYF.

The gene calls are TRBV9 and TRBJ1-5, with D maybe TRBD1 (5 bases). The CDR3 extends over 15 amino acids. Germline CDR1 SGDLS, CDR2 YYNGEE. The germline V and J ends were trimmed by 0 bases and 2 bases, with 9 bases remaining between them. Here the CDR3 reads CASSVGGAGNQPQHF. The CDR3 coding sequence is TGTGCCAGCAGCGTAGGGGGCGCGGGCAATCAGCCCCAGCATTTT.

This chain uses TRBV5-1 with TRBJ2-5; 12 bases map to TRBD2. The CDR3 is made up of 16 amino acids. After removal of 2 bases from V and 5 bases from J, the junction contained 7 bases not matched to a gene. The germline V gene encodes CDR1 SGHRS and CDR2 YFSETQ. The CDR3 protein is CASSFSSGGALETQYF. In DNA form, the CDR3 reads TGCGCCAGCAGCTTCTCTAGCGGGGGGGCCCTGGAGACCCAGTACTTC. Full variable domain (remainder filled in from reference TRBV5-1 and TRBJ2-5): KAGVTQTPRYLIKTRGQQVTLSCSPISGHRSVSWYQQTPGQGLQFLFEYFSETQRNKGNFPGRFSGRQFSNSRSEMNVSTLELGDSALYLCASSFSSGGALETQYFGPGTRLLVL.

This clone was counted once. V usage is TRBV11-2 and J usage is TRBJ2-3, with D hard to call. Per germline, CDR1 SGHAT and CDR2 FQNNGV. V was trimmed by 0 bases and J by 4 bases, leaving 8 bases between them. The CDR3 sequence is 14 residues long. The CDR3 protein is CASSLESRSDTQYF. DNA of the CDR3: TGTGCCAGCAGCTTAGAAAGCAGATCAGATACGCAGTATTTT.

This sequence joins TRBV6-1 and TRBJ2-7; no reliable D call. Germline lookup yields CDR1 MNHNS and CDR2 SASEGT. The CDR3 consists of 12 residues. The V end lost 2 bases, the J end lost 3 bases, and 5 bases lay between the germline ends. CDR3 bases: TGTGCCAGCAGTGAATGGGGCTACGAGCAGTACTTC. Translation: CASSEWGYEQYF.